This passage covers 31 T cell receptor beta chains from one sample sequenced in a study of OX40 agonist ivuxolimab in advanced cancers. Sequencing was performed with immunoSEQ multiplex PCR; in TCRdb, only in-frame clones are kept and a portion is missing. The sample lists under 40,000 clones, approximately 80% occurring once. Here the sequenced sample was CD4+ or CD8+ T cells sorted from blood, taken in a trial of the OX40 agonist ivuxolimab. The receptors stem from an adult with an advanced solid tumor such as melanoma, head and neck, liver or kidney cancer.

The chain employs TRBV19 and TRBJ1-1; D is unresolved. Between the trimmed V and J ends, which lost 5 bases and 7 bases, there was a span of 14 bases. There are 13 residues in the CDR3. Germline V CDR1 and CDR2: LNHDA, SQIVND (reference sequence). The CDR3 DNA reads TGTGCCAGTAGTGAGTCTTTGTTCGGTGAAGCTTTCTTT. Protein: CASSESLFGEAFF. Complete variable domain (other parts from reference TRBV19 and TRBJ1-1): DGGITQSPKYLFRKEGQNVTLSCEQNLNHDAMYWYRQDPGQGLRLIYYSQIVNDFQKGDIAEGYSVSREKKESFPLTVTSAQKNPTAFYLCASSESLFGEAFFGQGTRLTVV.

V gene TRBV11-2 combines with J gene TRBJ2-4; D remains unclear. V was shortened by 1 base and J by 0 bases, with 16 bases between the two germline ends. Per the germline V gene, CDR1 is SGHAT and CDR2 is FQNNGV. This CDR3 has 18 residues. The CDR3 loop is CASSLGSHPNLAKNIQYF. The CDR3 DNA is TGTGCCAGCAGCTTAGGTTCCCATCCGAACCTAGCCAAAAACATTCAGTACTTC.

The count of this clone is one. The chain combines TRBV7-2 with TRBJ1-5, with D tentatively TRBD1 (5 bases). Per the germline V gene, CDR1 is SGHTA and CDR2 is FQGNSA. The CDR3 runs 13 residues. V dropped 0 bases and J dropped 11 bases, with 11 bases sitting between them. In DNA, the CDR3 is TGTGCCAGCAGCTTAGCCAGGGCCCAGGCCCAGCATTTT. Protein: CASSLARAQAQHF.

J is TRBJ1-3 and V is TRBV2; tentative D call: TRBD1 (6 bases). This CDR3 region has 21 residues. V lost 10 bases and J lost 1, with 35 bases in between. Germline CDR1 reads SNHLY; CDR2 reads FYNNEI. DNA for the CDR3: TGTGCCAACAAGAAACTTACCGCCAGAATAAACAGGGACCGATCTGGAAACACCATATATTTT. It specifies CANKKLTARINRDRSGNTIYF.

CDR3 DNA sequence: TGTGCCAGCAGTGATCGCCCGACAGGGCCATATGGCTACACCTTC. It codes for CASSDRPTGPYGYTF. The chain combines TRBV6-1 with TRBJ1-2, with 7 bases aligning to TRBD1. Germline trimming cut 3 bases from V and 5 bases from J; bases unmatched to any gene: 9. Germline-derived CDR1 and CDR2 are MNHNS and SASEGT. This CDR3 is 15 amino acids long.

The chain joins TRBV19 to TRBJ2-6; D is perhaps TRBD2 (6 bases). The V end lost 7 bases, the J end lost 2 bases, and 15 bases lay between the germline ends. CDR1 and CDR2 (germline): LNHDA, SQIVND (reference sequence). CDR3 length: 16 amino acids. The CDR3 region has the DNA TGTGCCAGTACTTATCGGGGGACGGCTGGGGCCAACGTCCTGACTTTC. It encodes CASTYRGTAGANVLTF.

The chain employs TRBV9 and TRBJ2-7, with 12 bases lining up with TRBD2. CDR1 and CDR2 from the germline V gene are SGDLS and YYNGEE. The length of the CDR3 is 16 residues. V shed 0 bases, J shed 8 bases, and the junction held 9 bases outside the gene matches. The CDR3 protein is CASSVGGLAGISKQYF. The DNA of the CDR3 is TGTGCCAGCAGCGTAGGTGGACTAGCGGGAATCAGCAAGCAGTACTTC.

This chain joins TRBV10-1 and TRBJ2-2, with TRBD2 matching over 8 bases. The CDR3 sequence is 17 residues long. The V gene end was trimmed by 0 bases and the J gene end by 1 base; junction bases not matched to a gene: 4. The germline V gene has CDR1 WNHNN and CDR2 SYGVQD (reference sequence). Here the CDR3 reads CASSESAGARNTGELFF. CDR3 DNA sequence: TGCGCCAGCAGTGAGTCAGCGGGGGCCAGGAACACCGGGGAGCTGTTTTTT.

The V and J genes are TRBV19 and TRBJ2-2, with 11 bases matching TRBD1. V gave up 5 bases and J gave up 4 bases; unmatched junction bases: 9. The CDR3 totals 17 residues. Looked up from germline, CDR1 is LNHDA and CDR2 is SQIVND (reference sequence). The chain's CDR3 is CASSWRTGGAGTGELFF. The CDR3 DNA follows: TGTGCCAGTAGTTGGCGGACAGGGGGCGCCGGCACCGGGGAGCTGTTTTTT.

This sequence joins TRBV9 and TRBJ1-5; D is perhaps TRBD1 (6 bases). The V gene's germline CDR1 is SGDLS and CDR2 YYNGEE. This CDR3 has 15 amino acids. The V end lost 2 bases, the J end lost 1 base, and 10 bases lay between the germline ends. CDR3 loop: CASSVGDISNQPQHF. DNA for the CDR3: TGTGCCAGCAGCGTCGGGGACATCAGCAATCAGCCCCAGCATTTT.

V usage is TRBV7-2 and J usage is TRBJ2-5; D remains ambiguous. V was shortened by 1 base and J by 1 base, with 7 bases between the two germline ends. The germline V gene has CDR1 SGHTA and CDR2 FQGNSA. The CDR3 has 14 amino acids. CDR3 nucleotide sequence: TGTGCCAGCAGCTTAGAATGGGCCCAAGAGACCCAGTACTTC. Translation: CASSLEWAQETQYF.

The V gene is TRBV19, the J gene TRBJ2-2; unclear D gene. V gave up 6 bases and J gave up 2 bases, with 13 bases separating them. The CDR3 is made up of 15 amino acids. CDR1 is LNHDA, CDR2 SQIVND, per germline (reference sequence). CDR3 loop: CASRGSPLNTGELFF. CDR3 nucleotide sequence: TGTGCCAGTAGAGGAAGCCCGCTTAACACCGGGGAGCTGTTTTTT.

This chain links TRBV5-1 with TRBJ2-7, with a weak D call TRBD1 (7 bases). V lost 2 bases and J lost 4, with 10 bases in between. The V gene's germline CDR1 is SGHRS and CDR2 YFSETQ. This CDR3 contains 13 residues. Written as DNA, the CDR3 is TGCGCCAGCAGCTTTTCAGGGGGGTACGAGCAGTACTTC. Translated, it gives CASSFSGGYEQYF.

This rearrangement joins TRBV7-2 to TRBJ2-7; 10 nucleotides line up with TRBD1. Germline CDR1 is SGHTA and CDR2 is FQGNSA. The V gene end was trimmed by 5 bases and the J gene end by 4 bases; junction bases not matched to a gene: 5. This CDR3 is built from 14 residues. CDR3 sequence reads: CASSVRTGGYEQYF. The CDR3 DNA sequence: TGTGCCAGCAGCGTAAGGACAGGGGGGTACGAGCAGTACTTC.

V usage is TRBV4-3 and J usage is TRBJ1-2; D unclear. V lost 1 base to trimming and J lost 2 bases, with 17 bases between them. Per germline, CDR1 LGHNA and CDR2 YSLEER. The CDR3 runs 17 residues. The CDR3 nucleotides read TGCGCCAGCAGCCAAGGGGGAGGACTTCGGATAAACTATGGCTACACCTTC. It codes for CASSQGGGLRINYGYTF.

This chain connects TRBV9 to TRBJ2-5; a possible D gene is TRBD2 (6 bases). The CDR3 is 16 amino acids. Germline CDR1 and CDR2: SGDLS and YYNGEE. The germline V and J ends were trimmed by 4 bases and 5 bases, with 21 bases remaining between them. The CDR3 loop reads CASSTRGTSPGETQYF. CDR3 bases: TGTGCCAGCAGCACCCGGGGGACCTCCCCGGGGGAGACCCAGTACTTC.

Of note for this clone: Mismatch with germline at one junction end may stem from a read error. The chain has TRBV7-9 and TRBJ1-1, with a possible D match to TRBD1 (5 bases). CDR1 is SEHNR, CDR2 FQNEAQ, per germline (reference sequence). CDR3 size: 10 residues. The CDR3 is CGGGNTEAFF. CDR3 coding DNA: TGCGGTGGGGGTAACACTGAAGCTTTCTTT.

The chain uses TRBV5-4 and TRBJ1-2; the D gene is possibly TRBD1 (5 bases). Germline values: CDR1 SGHNT, CDR2 YYREEE (reference sequence). This CDR3 is 13 amino acids long. The V end lost 1 base, the J end lost 3 bases, and 7 bases lay between the germline ends. For the CDR3, the DNA is TGTGCCAGCAGCTTGACAGGCGACTATGGCTACACCTTC. As protein: CASSLTGDYGYTF.

J is TRBJ1-6 and V is TRBV29-1; 7 bases are shared with TRBD1. After removal of 4 bases from V and 10 bases from J, the junction contained 7 bases not matched to a gene. CDR1 and CDR2 from the germline V gene are SQVTM and ANQGSEA. There are 13 residues in the CDR3. The CDR3 is CSVADTGVSPLHF. CDR3 sequence (DNA): TGCAGCGTTGCCGACACAGGGGTCTCACCCCTCCACTTT.

The chain combines TRBV6-5 with TRBJ2-2; D perhaps matches TRBD2 (6 bases). Trimming stripped 6 bases from V and 6 bases from J, with 17 bases between. Germline V gene data show CDR1 as MNHEY and CDR2 as SVGAGI. CDR3 length: 15 amino acids. Here the CDR3 reads CASRAGTGWAGELFF. Here the CDR3 DNA reads TGTGCCAGCAGGGCTGGGACTGGTTGGGCCGGGGAGCTGTTTTTT.

Remarks on this clone: An end of the junction differs from the germline gene, which may be a read error. V gene TRBV30 combines with J gene TRBJ1-1; D remains ambiguous. The CDR3 loop spans 13 amino acids. CDR1 GTSNPN and CDR2 SVGIG come from the germline V gene (reference sequence). The CDR3 protein is CAGSERMNTEAFF. CDR3 nucleotides: TGTGCCGGGAGTGAACGCATGAACACTGAAGCTTTCTTT.

CDR3 DNA: TGTGCCACGACAGGGACAGATGGGGCCAACGTCCTGACTTTC. Amino acids: CATTGTDGANVLTF. This chain links TRBV10-3 with TRBJ2-6; the match to TRBD1 covers 7 bases. V shed 10 bases and J 3 bases; nucleotides not matched to a gene: 6. This CDR3 is 14 amino acids long. The germline gives CDR1 ENHRY, CDR2 SYGVKD.

This chain uses TRBV7-9 with TRBJ1-1; 9 nucleotides match TRBD1. The CDR3 consists of 16 residues. From germline, CDR1 is SEHNR and CDR2 FQNEAQ (reference sequence). J was trimmed by 5 bases and V by 5 bases; bases with no gene match: 12. The DNA for the CDR3 is TGTGCCAGCAGCCACGTACAGGGGGCGCGAGTAACTGAAGCTTTCTTT. This gives the protein CASSHVQGARVTEAFF. The full variable domain, its missing parts supplied by reference TRBV7-9 and TRBJ1-1, is DTGVSQNPRHKITKRGQNVTFRCDPISEHNRLYWYRQTLGQGPEFLTYFQNEAQLEKSRLLSDRFSAERPKGSFSTLEIQRTEQGDSAMYLCASSHVQGARVTEAFFGQGTRLTVV.

V gene TRBV30 combines with J gene TRBJ1-1, with D unclear. Germline CDR1 is GTSNPN and CDR2 is SVGIG (reference sequence). Trimming took 4 bases from V and 1 from J, leaving 10 bases between them. This CDR3 contains 13 residues. In DNA form, the CDR3 reads TGTGCCTGGATCTGGCGGACGAACACTGAAGCTTTCTTT. It specifies CAWIWRTNTEAFF.

V and J are TRBV19 and TRBJ2-2; D possibly corresponds to TRBD2 (6 bases). CDR3 length equals 14 residues. Germline V gene sequence: CDR1 LNHDA, CDR2 SQIVND (reference sequence). The V gene lost 3 bases and the J gene lost 3 bases, with 8 bases spanning the gap. In DNA, the CDR3 is TGTGCCAGTAGTATGGGCGGGGACACCGGGGAGCTGTTTTTT. Protein product: CASSMGGDTGELFF.

This sequence joins TRBV6-1 and TRBJ2-5; 12 bases line up with TRBD2. The germline V gene encodes CDR1 MNHNS and CDR2 SASEGT. The CDR3 has 15 amino acids. The J segment lost 4 bases and the V segment lost 6 bases, leaving 6 bases of the junction unmatched. CDR3 loop: CASRVTSGSSETQYF. As DNA, the CDR3 is TGTGCCAGCAGGGTGACTAGCGGGAGCTCAGAGACCCAGTACTTC.

The chain uses TRBV9 and TRBJ2-3, with a weak D call TRBD1 (5 bases). The CDR3 has 15 residues. Trimming took 0 bases from V and 4 from J, leaving 12 bases between them. CDR1 and CDR2 from the germline V gene are SGDLS and YYNGEE. CDR3 DNA: TGTGCCAGCAGCGTAGACGCCAGGGCGTCAGATACGCAGTATTTT. Translation: CASSVDARASDTQYF.

The J gene is TRBJ1-4, the V gene TRBV5-1, with a tentative D call TRBD1 (6 bases). This CDR3 has 17 amino acids. Germline CDR1 and CDR2: SGHRS and YFSETQ. Trimming removed 3 bases at V and 0 bases at J, with 15 bases between. The CDR3 is CASSSGRGPATNEKLFF. The CDR3 DNA follows: TGCGCCAGCAGCTCGGGCAGGGGCCCCGCAACTAATGAAAAACTGTTTTTT.

This clone appeared a single time. The chain uses TRBV7-6 and TRBJ2-5; 10 nucleotides match TRBD2. Per germline, CDR1 SGHVS and CDR2 FNYEAQ. This CDR3 spans 16 amino acids. V lost 4 bases and J lost 5; bases outside the gene matches: 10. The CDR3 DNA is TGTGCCAGCAGCTCGAAAAGCGGGAGGGCCGGGGAGACCCAGTACTTC. Amino acids: CASSSKSGRAGETQYF.

This clone was observed once. The chain uses TRBV28 and TRBJ2-1; 10 nucleotides match TRBD2. Trimming removed 3 bases from V and 13 bases from J; junction bases left unmatched: 6. This CDR3 comprises 13 residues. Germline values: CDR1 MDHEN, CDR2 SYDVKM. As DNA, the CDR3 is TGTGCCAGCAGTTTCTCAGCGGGAGGGCCCCAGTTCTTC. It specifies CASSFSAGGPQFF.

There are a few counts of this clone. This chain links TRBV7-2 with TRBJ2-5; D gene ambiguous. CDR1 is SGHTA, CDR2 FQGNSA, per germline. There are 14 residues in the CDR3. Trimming cost V 2 bases and J 6 bases, with 13 bases left between them. CDR3: CASSLQSTEKTQYF. CDR3 nucleotide sequence: TGTGCCAGCAGCTTACAGTCCACCGAGAAGACCCAGTACTTC.